This TCR beta chain comes out of a study of T cell repertoires in cytomegalovirus infection. Points from the study as a whole: Clonotypes of TCR beta that were HLA-C-restricted and CMV-specific dominated the ex vivo response.

TCRdb recomputed calls from the reads with MiXCR, one row per CDR3 protein. The sample lists 500,000 to 600,000 distinct CDR3 sequences; about 17% were seen once. This clonotype was observed many times. Its antigen is currently unknown. The junction had 2 bases not matched to a gene; V was cut back by 4 bases and J by 2 bases. The CDR3 extends over 13 amino acids. Per germline, CDR1 MNHEY and CDR2 SVGAGI. Sequenced input: CD8+ T cells from PBMCs. The receptor was isolated from a human donor in good health (CMV status not recorded). Some clones in this sample may be carry-over from other donors' samples. The chain is built from TRBV6-5 and TRBJ2-7, with 7 bases that match TRBD2. CDR3 sequence (DNA): TGTGCCAGCAGTTCTCTAGCGGCCTACGAGCAGTACTTC. Its translation is CASSSLAAYEQYF.